The sequence of this T cell receptor (beta chain) was determined in a study of CD8 T cells in ankylosing spondylitis. Whole-study results and caveats: Among TCR beta sequences, a motif of about 8 highly homologous variants appeared characteristic of ankylosing spondylitis blood. Previously reported in reactive arthritis synovial fluid and blood were some of the motif variants.

About this clonotype: Its antigen is unidentified.

V was trimmed by 6 bases and J by 1 base, leaving 9 bases between them. This CDR3 region has 13 residues. Germline-derived CDR1 and CDR2 are DFQATT and SNEGSKA (reference sequence). MiXCR was run by TCRdb on the 5' RACE reads, yielding one entry per CDR3 protein. This sample has about 90,000 distinct CDR3 sequences, with about 8.1% found just once. This chain connects TRBV20-1 to TRBJ2-2; no clear D gene. What was sequenced was blood, either unsorted or a sorted T cell fraction (not recorded which). The TCR sequence derives from a male donor with ankylosing spondylitis. CDR3 coding DNA: TGCAGTGCAAAGATCGGGAACACCGGGGAGCTGTTTTTT. Translating it yields CSAKIGNTGELFF.